Described below is a single T cell receptor beta chain sequence and its context. Sequence at one end of the junction differs from germline and may be a read error. This record belongs to a study of tumor-infiltrating lymphocytes in primary liver carcinoma. The wider study: Roughly 3.65 to 8 million productive TCRbeta reads were obtained per sample, with similar numbers across tissue types.

Blood RNA came from unsorted whole blood; germline DNA was also extracted. This CDR3 spans 15 amino acids. The germline gives CDR1 SGHAT, CDR2 FQNNGV. The investigators made TCR beta cDNA from about 0.45 ug total RNA, using a constant-region primer. What produced the TCR beta libraries was three nested multiplex PCR rounds using slightly modified ARM-PCR. The opening two PCR rounds, around 11 cycles each, paired TRBV1-TRBV30 forward primers with a C-beta reverse primer. MiXCR, applied by TCRdb to the multiplex PCR reads, yields one record per CDR3 protein. The table includes about 350,000 distinct CDR3 sequences, approximately 65% detected once.

The sequencing sample was made of peripheral blood. The TCR sequence derives from a man between 35 and 55 years old with primary liver carcinoma and hepatitis B virus infection. This chain connects TRBV11-2 to TRBJ2-3; TRBD2 matches at 10 bases. The CDR3 loop is CANRKAGGPQDTQYF. DNA of the CDR3: TGTGCCAACAGGAAAGCGGGAGGGCCTCAAGATACCCAGTATTTT.